This entry concerns a single T cell receptor beta chain. CDR1 and CDR2 (germline): LNHDA, SQIVND (reference sequence). The CDR3 length is 15 residues. V was cut by 3 bases and J by 2 bases, with 11 bases left in between. Assay used: immunoSEQ multiplex PCR; TCRdb lists only in-frame clones, some missing. The repertoire consists of fewer than 150,000 clones, with roughly nine tenths occurring once and the leading ten covering 7.8%. The record originates from a study of control samples from healthy donors and cancer patients. The material sequenced was blood. The origin of this receptor is a woman under 30 in good health. J is TRBJ1-3 and V is TRBV19, with D possibly TRBD1 on 5 matching bases. The CDR3 region has the DNA TGTGCCAGTAGTATGGGCCGGGGCGCTGGAAACACCATATATTTT. As protein: CASSMGRGAGNTIYF.